The sequence of this T cell receptor beta chain was determined in a study of CD8 T cells in Susac syndrome. Sequencing of TCR beta covered CD8+ and CD4+ T cells obtained from blood. It was treatment-naive patients with stable or active relapsing-remitting disease who made up the multiple sclerosis controls. The CD8+ and CD4+ T cells were isolated magnetically using a negative isolation approach, whereas the TEMRA cells were enriched by FACS. This CDR3 contains 14 residues. V dropped 1 base and J dropped 10 bases, with 16 bases sitting between them. Germline V CDR1 and CDR2: SGHDN, FVKESK. Random hexamers served to reverse transcribe roughly 0.5 to 1 ug RNA. One entry per CDR3 protein, called by TCRdb with MiXCR from the immunoSEQ multiplex PCR reads. The sample consists of around 300,000 distinct CDR3 sequences, 89% of them appearing once.

The gene calls are TRBV14 and TRBJ1-2; tentatively, D is TRBD1 (6 bases). Material: CD8+ T cells from PBMCs. This sequence originates from a human donor with multiple sclerosis. This CDR3 reads CASSQGPRGNDYTF. The CDR3 nucleotides read TGTGCCAGCAGCCAAGGCCCGAGGGGGAATGACTACACCTTC. The complete variable domain, with remaining parts taken from reference TRBV14 and TRBJ1-2, reads EAGVTQFPSHSVIEKGQTVTLRCDPISGHDNLYWYRRVMGKEIKFLLHFVKESKQDESGMPNNRFLAERTGGTYSTLKVQPAELEDSGVYFCASSQGPRGNDYTFGSGTRLTVV.